This TCR beta chain came from a study of neurological immune-mediated disorders. Study-wide results and limits: The repertoires of 18 of 34 multiple sclerosis patients were placed by phylogenetic grouping in a single related-CDR3 cluster, which may be a signature.

Turning to this clonotype: Its target is unknown.

V shed 0 bases and J shed 4 bases, with 10 bases lying between them. This CDR3 is 14 amino acids long. The germline CDR1 and CDR2 sequences are SGDLS and YYNGEE. The unsorted libraries were generated from a total of 2 million PBMCs, which had been stored in RNAlater at -80 C. The authors obtained over 180 million TCR-beta sequences from 15-18 subjects per sequencing run. TCRdb recomputed calls from the 5' RACE reads with MiXCR, one row per CDR3 protein. The sample shows about 46,000 distinct CDR3 sequences, around 4.3% of them seen only once. V gene TRBV9 combines with J gene TRBJ2-5; D may be TRBD2 (6 bases). Sequenced input: PBMCs. The sequence was obtained from a woman aged 60 to 75 with multiple sclerosis. The CDR3 loop reads CASSVGRGVETQYF. CDR3 nucleotide sequence: TGTGCCAGCAGCGTAGGTCGCGGGGTAGAGACCCAGTACTTC. Together with reference TRBV9 and TRBJ2-5, the CDR3 gives the full variable domain: DSGVTQTPKHLITATGQRVTLRCSPRSGDLSVYWYQQSLDQGLQFLIQYYNGEERAKGNILERFSAQQFPDLHSELNLSSLELGDSALYFCASSVGRGVETQYFGPGTRLLVL.